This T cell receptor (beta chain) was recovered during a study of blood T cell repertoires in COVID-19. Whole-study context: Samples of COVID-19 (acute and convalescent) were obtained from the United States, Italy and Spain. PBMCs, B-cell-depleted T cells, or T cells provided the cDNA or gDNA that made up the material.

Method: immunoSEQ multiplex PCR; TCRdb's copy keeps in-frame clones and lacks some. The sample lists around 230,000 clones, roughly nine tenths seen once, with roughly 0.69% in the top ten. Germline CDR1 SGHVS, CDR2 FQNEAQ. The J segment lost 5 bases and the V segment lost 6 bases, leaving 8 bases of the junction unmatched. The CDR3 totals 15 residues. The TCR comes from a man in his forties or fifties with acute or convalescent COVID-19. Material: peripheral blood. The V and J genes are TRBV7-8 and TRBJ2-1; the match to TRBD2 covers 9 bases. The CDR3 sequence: CASRAPGLAHNEQFF. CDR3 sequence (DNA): TGTGCCAGCAGAGCCCCGGGACTAGCACACAATGAGCAGTTCTTC.